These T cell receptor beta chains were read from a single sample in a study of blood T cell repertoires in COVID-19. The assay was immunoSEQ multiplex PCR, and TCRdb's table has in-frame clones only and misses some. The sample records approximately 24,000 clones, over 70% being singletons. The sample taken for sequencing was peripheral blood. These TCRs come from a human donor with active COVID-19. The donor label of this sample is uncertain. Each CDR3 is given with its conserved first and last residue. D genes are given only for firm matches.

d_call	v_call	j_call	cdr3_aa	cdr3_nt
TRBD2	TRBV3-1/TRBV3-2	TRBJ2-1	CASSQVLAGGPRFF	TGTGCCAGCAGCCAAGTACTAGCGGGGGGCCCTCGGTTCTTC
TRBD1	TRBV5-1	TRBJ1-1	CASSYRGMNTEAFF	TGCGCCAGCAGCTACAGGGGGATGAACACTGAAGCTTTCTTT
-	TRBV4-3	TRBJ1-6	CASSQDQGYSPLHF	TGCGCCAGCAGCCAAGACCAGGGGTATTCACCCCTCCACTTT
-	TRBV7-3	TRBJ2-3	CASSTDFSSTDTQYF	TGTGCCAGCAGCACTGACTTCTCTAGCACAGATACGCAGTATTTT
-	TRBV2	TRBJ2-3	CASSPPLTDTQYF	TGTGCCAGCAGTCCCCCCCTCACAGATACGCAGTATTTT
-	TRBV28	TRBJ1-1	CASSLSARGAFF	TGTGCCAGCAGTTTATCAGCCCGCGGAGCTTTCTTT
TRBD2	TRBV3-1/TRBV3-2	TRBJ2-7	CASSERDGQYF	TGTGCCAGCAGCGAGCGGGACGGACAGTACTTC
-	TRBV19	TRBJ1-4	CASIRGSTNEKLFF	TGTGCCAGTATACGGGGTTCAACTAATGAAAAACTGTTTTTT
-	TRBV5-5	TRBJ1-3	CASSLDPSPSGNTIYF	TGTGCCAGCAGCTTGGACCCCAGTCCCTCTGGAAACACCATATATTTT
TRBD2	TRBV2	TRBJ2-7	CASRGVNREQYF	TGTGCCAGCCGGGGGGTAAATAGGGAGCAGTACTTC
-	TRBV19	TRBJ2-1	CASSIWTDNEQFF	TGTGCCAGTAGTATCTGGACAGACAATGAGCAGTTCTTC
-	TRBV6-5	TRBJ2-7	CASSPRGSSDEQYF	TGTGCCAGCAGCCCCCGGGGTTCGTCCGACGAGCAGTACTTC
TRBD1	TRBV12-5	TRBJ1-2	CASGPGQAYGYTF	TGTGCTAGTGGCCCGGGACAGGCCTATGGCTACACCTTC
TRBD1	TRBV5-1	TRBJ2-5	CASSRGQRQETQYF	TGCGCCAGCAGCCGGGGACAGCGCCAAGAGACCCAGTACTTC
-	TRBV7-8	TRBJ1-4	CASSQLGSLGSGEKLFF	TGTGCCAGCAGCCAATTGGGTAGCCTTGGTTCGGGGGAAAAACTGTTTTTT
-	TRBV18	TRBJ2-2	CASSPTLTGTGELFF	TGTGCCAGCTCACCAACGCTCACAGGGACCGGGGAGCTGTTTTTT